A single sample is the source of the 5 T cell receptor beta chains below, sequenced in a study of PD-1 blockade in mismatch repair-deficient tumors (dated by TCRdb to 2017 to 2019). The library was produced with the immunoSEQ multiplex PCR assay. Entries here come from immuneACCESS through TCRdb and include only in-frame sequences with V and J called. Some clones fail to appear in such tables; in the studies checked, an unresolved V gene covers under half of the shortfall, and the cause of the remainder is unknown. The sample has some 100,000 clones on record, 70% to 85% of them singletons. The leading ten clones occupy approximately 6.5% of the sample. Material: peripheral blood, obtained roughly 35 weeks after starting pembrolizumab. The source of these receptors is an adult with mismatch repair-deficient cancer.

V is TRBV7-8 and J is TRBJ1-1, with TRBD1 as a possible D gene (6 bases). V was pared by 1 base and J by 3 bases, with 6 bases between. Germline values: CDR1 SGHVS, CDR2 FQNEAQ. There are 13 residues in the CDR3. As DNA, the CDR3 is TGTGCCAGCAGCTTAGGGACAGACACTGAAGCTTTCTTT. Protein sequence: CASSLGTDTEAFF.

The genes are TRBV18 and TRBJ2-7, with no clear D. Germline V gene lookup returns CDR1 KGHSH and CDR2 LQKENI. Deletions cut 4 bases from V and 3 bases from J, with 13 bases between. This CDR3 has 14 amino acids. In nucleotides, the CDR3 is TGTGCCAGCTCACGAGTGGACGGAGACTACGAGCAGTACTTC. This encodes CASSRVDGDYEQYF.

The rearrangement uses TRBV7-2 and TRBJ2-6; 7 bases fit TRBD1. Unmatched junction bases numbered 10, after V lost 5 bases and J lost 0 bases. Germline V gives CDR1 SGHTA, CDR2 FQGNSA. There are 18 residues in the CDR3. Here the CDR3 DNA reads TGTGCCAGCAGCCTTGCCGGACAGGTCCTCTCTGGGGCCAACGTCCTGACTTTC. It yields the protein CASSLAGQVLSGANVLTF.

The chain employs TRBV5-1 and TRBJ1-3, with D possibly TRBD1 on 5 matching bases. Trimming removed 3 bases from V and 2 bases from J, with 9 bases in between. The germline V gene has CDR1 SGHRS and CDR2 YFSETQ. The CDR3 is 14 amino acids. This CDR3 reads CASSWGTPGNTIYF. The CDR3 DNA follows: TGCGCCAGCAGCTGGGGGACGCCTGGAAACACCATATATTTT. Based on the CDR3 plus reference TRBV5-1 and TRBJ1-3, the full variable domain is KAGVTQTPRYLIKTRGQQVTLSCSPISGHRSVSWYQQTPGQGLQFLFEYFSETQRNKGNFPGRFSGRQFSNSRSEMNVSTLELGDSALYLCASSWGTPGNTIYFGEGSWLTVV.

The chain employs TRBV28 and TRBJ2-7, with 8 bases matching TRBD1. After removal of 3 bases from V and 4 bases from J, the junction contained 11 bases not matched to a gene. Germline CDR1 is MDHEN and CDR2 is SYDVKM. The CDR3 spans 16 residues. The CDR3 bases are TGTGCCAGCAGTTTGGGGCAGGGGGCGCTATGGTACGAGCAGTACTTC. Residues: CASSLGQGALWYEQYF.